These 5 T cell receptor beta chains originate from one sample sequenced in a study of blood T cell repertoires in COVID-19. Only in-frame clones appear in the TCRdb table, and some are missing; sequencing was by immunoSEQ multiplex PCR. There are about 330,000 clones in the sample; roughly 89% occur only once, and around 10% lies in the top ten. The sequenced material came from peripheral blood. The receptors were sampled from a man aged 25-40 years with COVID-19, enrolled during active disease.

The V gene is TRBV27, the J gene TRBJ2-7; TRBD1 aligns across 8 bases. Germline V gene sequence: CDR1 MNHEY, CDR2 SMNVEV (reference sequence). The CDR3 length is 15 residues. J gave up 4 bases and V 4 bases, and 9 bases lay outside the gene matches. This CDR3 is CASSYRQGTLYEQYF. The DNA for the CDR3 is TGTGCCAGCAGTTATAGACAGGGGACCTTATACGAGCAGTACTTC.

This CDR3 is CASSPGNRLWGVAYEQYF. CDR3 sequence (DNA): TGTGCCAGCAGTCCGGGCAACCGCCTTTGGGGGGTGGCCTACGAGCAGTACTTC. This chain connects TRBV28 to TRBJ2-7; D perhaps matches TRBD2 (6 bases). The V gene lost 5 bases and the J gene lost 2 bases, with 25 bases spanning the gap. Germline V gene sequence: CDR1 MDHEN, CDR2 SYDVKM. The CDR3 extends over 18 amino acids.

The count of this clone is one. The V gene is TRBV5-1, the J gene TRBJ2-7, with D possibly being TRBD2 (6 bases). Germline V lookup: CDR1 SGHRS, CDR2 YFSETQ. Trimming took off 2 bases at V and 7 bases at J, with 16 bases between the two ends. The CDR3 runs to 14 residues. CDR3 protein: CASSFSGELGEQYF. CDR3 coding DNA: TGCGCCAGCAGCTTCTCGGGAGAGCTGGGAGAGCAGTACTTC.

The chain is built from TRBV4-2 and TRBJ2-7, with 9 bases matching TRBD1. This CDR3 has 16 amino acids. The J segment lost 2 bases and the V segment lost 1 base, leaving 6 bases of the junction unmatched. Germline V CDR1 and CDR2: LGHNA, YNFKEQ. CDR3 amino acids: CASSQADRGFAYEQYF. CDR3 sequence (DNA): TGTGCCAGCAGCCAAGCCGACAGGGGGTTTGCCTACGAGCAGTACTTC.

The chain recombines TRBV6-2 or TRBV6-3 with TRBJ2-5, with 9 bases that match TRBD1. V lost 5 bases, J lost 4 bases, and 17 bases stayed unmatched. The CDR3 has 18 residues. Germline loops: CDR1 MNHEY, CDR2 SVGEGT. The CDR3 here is CASSPGVTGTGWGETQYF. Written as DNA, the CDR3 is TGTGCCAGCAGTCCGGGCGTAACCGGGACAGGGTGGGGAGAGACCCAGTACTTC.